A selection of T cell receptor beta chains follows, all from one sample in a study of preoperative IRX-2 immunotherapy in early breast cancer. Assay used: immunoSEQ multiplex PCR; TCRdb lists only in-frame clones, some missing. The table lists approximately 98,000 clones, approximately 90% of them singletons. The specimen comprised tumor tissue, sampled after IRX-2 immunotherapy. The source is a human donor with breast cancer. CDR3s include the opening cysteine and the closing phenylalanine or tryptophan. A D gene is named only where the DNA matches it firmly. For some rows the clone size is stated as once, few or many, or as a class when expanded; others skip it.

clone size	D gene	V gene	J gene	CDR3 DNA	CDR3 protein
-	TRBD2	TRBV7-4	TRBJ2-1	TGTGCCAGCAGCCAAGAGATGTTAAGAACTAGCGGCATCAAGCAGTTCTTC	CASSQEMLRTSGIKQFF
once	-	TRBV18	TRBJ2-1	TGTGCCAGCTCACCGGGGGCCCCGGGTGAGCAGTTCTTC	CASSPGAPGEQFF
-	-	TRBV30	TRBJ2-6	TGTGCCCTGGATCCTGGGGCCAACGTCCTGACTTTC	CALDPGANVLTF
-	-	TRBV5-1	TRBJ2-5	TGCGCCAGCAGCTTGGCCAGGCCAGACGGAGAGACCCAGTACTTC	CASSLARPDGETQYF
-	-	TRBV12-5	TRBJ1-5	TGTGCTAGTGGTTTCCCCGGGAGGTACAATCAGCCCCAGCATTTT	CASGFPGRYNQPQHF
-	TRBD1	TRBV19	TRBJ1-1	TGTGCCAGTAGTACCCCGACAGGGGCCCCAACCTTGAACACTGAAGCTTTCTTT	CASSTPTGAPTLNTEAFF
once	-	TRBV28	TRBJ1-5	TGTGCCAGCAGTCTAAGACGGGGCCACAATCAGCCCCAGCATTTT	CASSLRRGHNQPQHF
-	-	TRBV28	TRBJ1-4	TGTGCCAGTCGGGTGGACGGAGCCGGCGAAAAACTGTTTTTT	CASRVDGAGEKLFF
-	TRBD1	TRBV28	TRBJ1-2	TGTGCCAGCACCGTGGGACAGGGAGCCTATCTGGAGGGCTACACCTTC	CASTVGQGAYLEGYTF
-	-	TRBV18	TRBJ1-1	TGTGCCAGCTCACCAGGTGGGCAGTTGAACACTGAAGCTTTCTTT	CASSPGGQLNTEAFF
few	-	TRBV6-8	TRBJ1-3	TGTGCCAGCAGTTACTCGACAGGTGTCTCTGGAAACACCATATATTTT	CASSYSTGVSGNTIYF